This is a list of T cell receptor beta chains from one sample in a study of Graves' ophthalmopathy and Graves' hyperthyroidism. In TCRdb, the multiplex PCR reads were re-called with MiXCR into one record per CDR3 protein. Of around 50,000 distinct CDR3 sequences listed, 50% are singletons. Input material: peripheral blood. All receptors come from an adult man with Graves' ophthalmopathy. Both conserved end residues are part of each CDR3.

cdr3_length v_call cdr3_aa
14 TRBV29-1 CSVGTPVSGNTIYF
13 TRBV20-1 CSARDAFSYEQYF
20 TRBV19 CDSGFYLCAWRLGPNYGYTF
18 TRBV9 CASSPGRTSVATNEKLFF
14 TRBV2 CASSGGTPAYEQYF
16 TRBV5-4 CASSPGLGEGLETQYF
13 TRBV6-5 CASSRRGNYGYTF
14 TRBV6-4 CASSAGGGTDTQYF
16 TRBV10-3 CAISEAGGPVTDTQYF
11 TRBV9 CASSVGYGYTF
15 TRBV5-6 CASSSEEIFQETQYF
16 TRBV12-3/TRBV12-4 CASSQYRASSGNTIYF
14 TRBV27 CASSLISYTGELFF
15 TRBV20-1 CSARAKAGGFYEQYF
14 TRBV6-6 CASTPGQGYTEAFF
14 TRBV20-1 CSARGLAGAYEQYF
14 TRBV7-2 CASSLYGRDYGYTF
11 TRBV25-1 CASTFLGGQFF
15 TRBV19 CASSMGLAGTYEQYF
13 TRBV6-1 CASSETGSNTIYF
15 TRBV2 CASRGEDTAGDEQFF
16 TRBV11-2 CASGAIKGLHTDTQYF
14 TRBV20-1 CGARASGSYNEQFF
14 TRBV5-6 CASSLLTGGYGYTF
14 TRBV20-1 CSARPGTGRETQYF
17 TRBV24-1 CATSDRGRGTNTGELFF